This entry is about one TCR beta chain. What it binds is not known. This CDR3 has 14 residues. CDR1 and CDR2 from the germline V gene are SGHDT and YYEEEE. The V end was cut by 2 bases, the J end by 5 bases, with 14 bases between. Stated time point: recipient sample about 28 days before transplant, after cytoreduction. Recipients were bled about 28 days pretransplant and at posttransplant days 30, 100, 180. The entry originates in a study of T cell clonotyping in hematopoietic cell transplantation. As for the study in general: Pretransplant recipient samples were taken after cytoreduction.

Sequenced by immunoSEQ multiplex PCR; TCRdb stores in-frame clones only, minus some. The sample contains over 9,500 clones, roughly nine tenths of which appear only once. General study results and limits: Pathologically expanded recipient clonotypes increased progressively from day 30 to day 180 as diversity fell. No sorting was done, leaving CD4 and CD8 contributions mixed.

The material sequenced was peripheral blood mononuclear cells, taken before stem cell transplant. The rearrangement uses TRBV5-6 and TRBJ2-7; D gene ambiguous. The TCR originated in a woman aged 35 to 49 with acute myeloid leukemia. Some clones in this sample may be carry-over from other donors' samples. In DNA form, the CDR3 reads TGTGCCAGCAGCTTATCGGTCGGGTTCGACGAGCAGTACTTC. It encodes CASSLSVGFDEQYF.